This T cell receptor beta chain was captured in a study of T cell repertoires in cytomegalovirus infection. The overall study: It was recently identified HLA-C-restricted and well-studied HLA-B-restricted CMV epitopes that the study used. Study-wide points: Predominance within the ex vivo response was attributable to HLA-C-restricted CMV-specific TCR beta clonotypes.

Germline loops: CDR1 MNHEY, CDR2 SMNVEV (reference sequence). Deletions cut 0 bases from V and 8 bases from J, with 14 bases between. The CDR3 runs to 15 residues. TCRdb re-called the reads through MiXCR, storing one row per CDR3 protein. The data hold about 900,000 distinct CDR3 sequences, with about a third observed a single time. This clonotype was seen only a few times. Its antigen is unknown. This specimen was cultured CD8+ T cells from PBMCs, taken from culture after CMV antigen stimulation. The clonotype was recovered from a human donor in good health (CMV status not recorded). Some clones in this sample may be carry-over from other donors' samples. The chain links TRBV27 to TRBJ1-5, with D perhaps matching TRBD1 (5 bases). The CDR3 bases are TGTGCCAGCAGTTTATCCCCGGGGCCCGCTGAGCCCCAGCATTTT. This gives the protein CASSLSPGPAEPQHF.